The rows below give T cell receptor beta chains drawn from one sample of a study of identical twins' blood T cells. MiXCR, run by TCRdb on the 5' RACE reads, gives a single entry per CDR3 protein. The sample records 350,000 to 400,000 distinct CDR3 sequences, 28% being singletons. Sequencing was done on a sample of PBMCs. The source of these receptors is a woman between 18 and 55 years old in good health. Each CDR3 is given with its conserved first and last residue. Fields, in order: J gene, V gene, clone size, D gene, CDR3 DNA, CDR3 protein. A D gene is named only where the DNA matches it firmly. Part of the rows lack a size; the others show once, few, many or a class for expanded clones.

j_gene: TRBJ1-1
v_gene: TRBV5-1
abundance: few
d_gene: -
CDR3nt: TGCGCCAGCACCGGACAGATGAACACTGAAGCTTTCTTT
CDR3aa: CASTGQMNTEAFF

j_gene: TRBJ1-6
v_gene: TRBV7-2
abundance: -
d_gene: -
CDR3nt: TGTGCCAGCAGCTCCCCTGGAATCTACGTCCACTTT
CDR3aa: CASSSPGIYVHF

j_gene: TRBJ1-5
v_gene: TRBV6-6
abundance: -
d_gene: TRBD1
CDR3nt: TGTGCCAGCAGTTACGGGACAGGTATTATTCAGCCCCAGCATTTT
CDR3aa: CASSYGTGIIQPQHF

j_gene: TRBJ1-1
v_gene: TRBV20-1
abundance: -
d_gene: -
CDR3nt: TGCAGTGCATCTTGGGACACTGAAGCTTTCTTT
CDR3aa: CSASWDTEAFF

j_gene: TRBJ1-2
v_gene: TRBV6-6
abundance: -
d_gene: -
CDR3nt: TGTGCCGGCAGTCCCCCGAGAGGGGATGGTGGCTACACCTTC
CDR3aa: CAGSPPRGDGGYTF

j_gene: TRBJ2-3
v_gene: TRBV3-1
abundance: -
d_gene: -
CDR3nt: TGTGCCAGCAGCCAAGAGGCGGGATTGACAGATACGCAGTATTTT
CDR3aa: CASSQEAGLTDTQYF

j_gene: TRBJ2-2
v_gene: TRBV5-4
abundance: -
d_gene: -
CDR3nt: TGTGCCAGCAGCTTGGACCCCCCAGCATACACCGGGGAGCTGTTTTTT
CDR3aa: CASSLDPPAYTGELFF

j_gene: TRBJ2-1
v_gene: TRBV11-2
abundance: few
d_gene: -
CDR3nt: TGTGCCAGCAGCTTAGATATTCTACAAAGCGGAAGCTCCTACAATGAGCAGTTCTTC
CDR3aa: CASSLDILQSGSSYNEQFF

j_gene: TRBJ2-3
v_gene: TRBV20-1
abundance: few
d_gene: TRBD1
CDR3nt: TGCAGTGCTAGTCCCGGGACAGGGTTCGGCACAGATACGCAGTATTTT
CDR3aa: CSASPGTGFGTDTQYF

j_gene: TRBJ1-5
v_gene: TRBV10-3
abundance: many
d_gene: -
CDR3nt: TGTGCCATCAGTGGGGACAATTTGGTCCAAAGCAATCAGCCCCAGCATTTT
CDR3aa: CAISGDNLVQSNQPQHF

j_gene: TRBJ2-1
v_gene: TRBV2
abundance: -
d_gene: -
CDR3nt: TGTGCTTCTACGGAGGCAGATGAGCAGTTCTTC
CDR3aa: CASTEADEQFF

j_gene: TRBJ1-3
v_gene: TRBV5-1
abundance: few
d_gene: -
CDR3nt: TGCGCCAGCAGCACTACCCAGGGTTTGGGAAACACCATATATTTT
CDR3aa: CASSTTQGLGNTIYF

j_gene: TRBJ1-1
v_gene: TRBV29-1
abundance: -
d_gene: -
CDR3nt: TGCAGCGCATTTCGCGAGGGGCACACTGAAGCTTTGTTT
CDR3aa: CSAFREGHTEALF

j_gene: TRBJ2-7
v_gene: TRBV5-1
abundance: -
d_gene: TRBD1
CDR3nt: TGCGCCAGCAGCTTGTCGACAGGGCTAGCCTACGAGCAGTACTTC
CDR3aa: CASSLSTGLAYEQYF

j_gene: TRBJ1-6
v_gene: TRBV28
abundance: -
d_gene: -
CDR3nt: TGTGCCAGCCTCAAGACAGGAGGTAATTCACCCCTCCACTTT
CDR3aa: CASLKTGGNSPLHF

j_gene: TRBJ2-2
v_gene: TRBV7-9
abundance: -
d_gene: TRBD1
CDR3nt: TGTGCCAGCCACGACAGGGTTTTATCCGGGGAGCTGTTTTTT
CDR3aa: CASHDRVLSGELFF

j_gene: TRBJ2-1
v_gene: TRBV20-1
abundance: many
d_gene: TRBD2
CDR3nt: TGCAGTGCTAGTTCCGGGGGACTAACGGTCAATGAGCAGTTCTTC
CDR3aa: CSASSGGLTVNEQFF

j_gene: TRBJ2-3
v_gene: TRBV2
abundance: -
d_gene: TRBD2
CDR3nt: TGTGCCAGCAACTCGGGCGGGAGGCATACGCAGTATTTT
CDR3aa: CASNSGGRHTQYF

j_gene: TRBJ1-3
v_gene: TRBV7-2
abundance: -
d_gene: -
CDR3nt: TGTGCCAGCAGCCCCACTGGTTACTCTGGAAACACCATATATTTT
CDR3aa: CASSPTGYSGNTIYF

j_gene: TRBJ1-2
v_gene: TRBV7-8
abundance: -
d_gene: -
CDR3nt: TGTGCCAGCAGCTTAGAGGGGAATGGCTACACCTTC
CDR3aa: CASSLEGNGYTF

j_gene: TRBJ2-3
v_gene: TRBV27
abundance: -
d_gene: -
CDR3nt: TGTGCCAGCAGTTTTATCCGACTAGCAGATACGCAGTATTTT
CDR3aa: CASSFIRLADTQYF

j_gene: TRBJ2-7
v_gene: TRBV6-5
abundance: -
d_gene: -
CDR3nt: TGTGCCACATACAATCCCTACTACGAGCAGTACTTC
CDR3aa: CATYNPYYEQYF

j_gene: TRBJ1-4
v_gene: TRBV30
abundance: -
d_gene: -
CDR3nt: TGTGCCTGGAGTGTTGGTGTTGGTGAAAAACTGTTTTTT
CDR3aa: CAWSVGVGEKLFF

j_gene: TRBJ1-2
v_gene: TRBV2
abundance: few
d_gene: -
CDR3nt: TGTGCCAGCAGTCGGACAGCTACTTCCTATGGCTACACCTTC
CDR3aa: CASSRTATSYGYTF

j_gene: TRBJ2-2
v_gene: TRBV4-3
abundance: few
d_gene: -
CDR3nt: TGCGCCAGCAGCCAAGAGATACAGTACACCGGGGAGCTGTTTTTT
CDR3aa: CASSQEIQYTGELFF

j_gene: TRBJ1-3
v_gene: TRBV9
abundance: few
d_gene: -
CDR3nt: TGTGCCAGCAGCCTCGACAGAGCATCTGGAAACACCATATATTTT
CDR3aa: CASSLDRASGNTIYF

j_gene: TRBJ2-7
v_gene: TRBV4-3
abundance: -
d_gene: TRBD2
CDR3nt: TGCGCCAGCAGCGAGAATCTGCGGGAGGATACCTACGAGCAGTACTTC
CDR3aa: CASSENLREDTYEQYF

j_gene: TRBJ2-4
v_gene: TRBV25-1
abundance: -
d_gene: -
CDR3nt: TGTGCCAGCAGTCTAAATGACATTCAGTACTTC
CDR3aa: CASSLNDIQYF

j_gene: TRBJ1-2
v_gene: TRBV12-3/TRBV12-4
abundance: -
d_gene: -
CDR3nt: TGTGCCAGCAGTTTAAGCCACAGGAACTATGGCTACACCTTC
CDR3aa: CASSLSHRNYGYTF

j_gene: TRBJ1-6
v_gene: TRBV29-1
abundance: many
d_gene: TRBD1
CDR3nt: TGCAGCGCCTTGACAGGGGATAATTCACCCCTCCACTTT
CDR3aa: CSALTGDNSPLHF

j_gene: TRBJ2-1
v_gene: TRBV10-3
abundance: -
d_gene: -
CDR3nt: TGTGCCATCAGTGTCTGGAGCTCCTACAATGAGCAGTTCTTC
CDR3aa: CAISVWSSYNEQFF

j_gene: TRBJ2-1
v_gene: TRBV9
abundance: -
d_gene: -
CDR3nt: TGTGCCAGCAGCGTGGAAGGGGAACTCTACAATGAGCAGTTCTTC
CDR3aa: CASSVEGELYNEQFF

j_gene: TRBJ2-1
v_gene: TRBV20-1
abundance: few
d_gene: -
CDR3nt: TGCAGTGCTAACCCCTACAATGAGCAGTTCTTC
CDR3aa: CSANPYNEQFF

j_gene: TRBJ2-2
v_gene: TRBV6-5
abundance: -
d_gene: -
CDR3nt: TGTGCCAGCAGCTGCTTGGCAGGGGTTCTCGGGGAGCTGTTTTTT
CDR3aa: CASSCLAGVLGELFF

j_gene: TRBJ1-5
v_gene: TRBV18
abundance: many
d_gene: -
CDR3nt: TGTGCCAGCTCATCGGCGCGGAGCGTTAGCAATCAGCCCCAGCATTTT
CDR3aa: CASSSARSVSNQPQHF

j_gene: TRBJ2-2
v_gene: TRBV2
abundance: few
d_gene: -
CDR3nt: TGTGCCAGCAGGGGGGTAGGGCGTAGCACCGGGGAGCTGTTTTTT
CDR3aa: CASRGVGRSTGELFF

j_gene: TRBJ2-7
v_gene: TRBV5-1
abundance: few
d_gene: TRBD2
CDR3nt: TGCGCCAGCAGCATGGGGACTAGCGGGAGTATCTACGAGCAGTACTTC
CDR3aa: CASSMGTSGSIYEQYF

j_gene: TRBJ2-7
v_gene: TRBV6-5
abundance: once
d_gene: TRBD2
CDR3nt: TGTGCCAGCAGGACCAAACTAGCGCATAAAGGGTCCGAGCAGTACTTC
CDR3aa: CASRTKLAHKGSEQYF

j_gene: TRBJ2-1
v_gene: TRBV2
abundance: -
d_gene: -
CDR3nt: TGTGCCAGCAGTCCGGGGGGCGCGAACTACAATGAGCAGTTCTTC
CDR3aa: CASSPGGANYNEQFF

j_gene: TRBJ1-2
v_gene: TRBV29-1
abundance: few
d_gene: -
CDR3nt: TGCAGCGTTGACGCAGGGGTTAATGGCTACACCTTC
CDR3aa: CSVDAGVNGYTF

j_gene: TRBJ1-1
v_gene: TRBV7-9
abundance: many
d_gene: -
CDR3nt: TGTGCCAGCAGCCGGGAGAACACTGAAGCTTTCTTT
CDR3aa: CASSRENTEAFF

j_gene: TRBJ1-5
v_gene: TRBV3-2
abundance: -
d_gene: -
CDR3nt: TGTGCCAGCAGCCTAAAGCCCCAGCATTTT
CDR3aa: CASSLKPQHF

j_gene: TRBJ1-2
v_gene: TRBV2
abundance: -
d_gene: TRBD1
CDR3nt: TGTGCCAGCAGTGAAGGGACAGGGGTTATTGGCTACACCTTC
CDR3aa: CASSEGTGVIGYTF

j_gene: TRBJ2-3
v_gene: TRBV2
abundance: -
d_gene: TRBD1
CDR3nt: TGTGCCACCAGAGGGGACAGGGGGCCGGCAGATACGCAGTATTTT
CDR3aa: CATRGDRGPADTQYF

j_gene: TRBJ2-1
v_gene: TRBV29-1
abundance: few
d_gene: -
CDR3nt: TGCAGCGGGGGCGACCCTCTAGGGACGGGACCCTATGATGAGCAGTTCTTC
CDR3aa: CSGGDPLGTGPYDEQFF

j_gene: TRBJ2-5
v_gene: TRBV7-2
abundance: -
d_gene: TRBD2
CDR3nt: TGTGCCAGCAGCTTTAGTCTAGCGGGACAAGAGACCCAGTACTTC
CDR3aa: CASSFSLAGQETQYF

j_gene: TRBJ2-3
v_gene: TRBV5-5
abundance: -
d_gene: -
CDR3nt: TGTGCCAGCAGCCCCCGAGCGATCACAGATACGCGGTATTTT
CDR3aa: CASSPRAITDTRYF

j_gene: TRBJ2-2
v_gene: TRBV6-5
abundance: -
d_gene: TRBD1
CDR3nt: TGTGCCAGCAGTCCCTCGGGACAGGGAAACACCGGGGAGCTGTTTTTT
CDR3aa: CASSPSGQGNTGELFF

j_gene: TRBJ1-4
v_gene: TRBV28
abundance: many
d_gene: -
CDR3nt: TGTGCCAGCAAAGGGACAAGACCCGAAAAACTGCTTTTT
CDR3aa: CASKGTRPEKLLF

j_gene: TRBJ2-6
v_gene: TRBV27
abundance: few
d_gene: -
CDR3nt: TGTGCCAGCAGTTTGCGAGGGGGACCTCCTTCGTTTGGGGCCAACGTCCTGACTTTC
CDR3aa: CASSLRGGPPSFGANVLTF

j_gene: TRBJ1-4
v_gene: TRBV10-3
abundance: few
d_gene: TRBD1
CDR3nt: TGTGCCATCAGTGACCCGCGGGGACAGGGCAGTGAAAAACTGTTTTTT
CDR3aa: CAISDPRGQGSEKLFF

j_gene: TRBJ1-4
v_gene: TRBV19
abundance: -
d_gene: -
CDR3nt: TGTGCCAGTATGATGAAAGGGAGAGGTGGTTATGAAAAACTGTTTTTT
CDR3aa: CASMMKGRGGYEKLFF

j_gene: TRBJ2-2
v_gene: TRBV27
abundance: -
d_gene: -
CDR3nt: TGTGCCAGCAGTTGGGGGACAATGAACACCGGGGAGCTGTTTTTT
CDR3aa: CASSWGTMNTGELFF

j_gene: TRBJ2-3
v_gene: TRBV5-1
abundance: -
d_gene: TRBD2
CDR3nt: TGCGCCAGCAGTTGCAGCGGGGGACGGGCAGATACGCAGTATTTT
CDR3aa: CASSCSGGRADTQYF

j_gene: TRBJ2-3
v_gene: TRBV29-1
abundance: few
d_gene: TRBD2
CDR3nt: TGCAGCGTTCTCACAGCGGGAGGGCCAGGGCCAGATACGCAGTATTTT
CDR3aa: CSVLTAGGPGPDTQYF

j_gene: TRBJ2-1
v_gene: TRBV4-3
abundance: few
d_gene: TRBD2
CDR3nt: TGCGCCAGCAGCCAGGCGGGAGATCTCTACAATGAGCAGTTCTTC
CDR3aa: CASSQAGDLYNEQFF

j_gene: TRBJ2-7
v_gene: TRBV14
abundance: few
d_gene: -
CDR3nt: TGTGCCAGCAGCCATTTGTCCAAGGCCACGGAGCAGTACTTC
CDR3aa: CASSHLSKATEQYF

j_gene: TRBJ1-1
v_gene: TRBV2
abundance: -
d_gene: -
CDR3nt: TGTGCCAGCAGTGAAGGCAAGAACACTGAAGCTTTCTTT
CDR3aa: CASSEGKNTEAFF

j_gene: TRBJ2-1
v_gene: TRBV27
abundance: -
d_gene: -
CDR3nt: TGTGCCAGCAGTTTATCCGGCAGGCAGACCTACAATGAGCAGTTCTTC
CDR3aa: CASSLSGRQTYNEQFF